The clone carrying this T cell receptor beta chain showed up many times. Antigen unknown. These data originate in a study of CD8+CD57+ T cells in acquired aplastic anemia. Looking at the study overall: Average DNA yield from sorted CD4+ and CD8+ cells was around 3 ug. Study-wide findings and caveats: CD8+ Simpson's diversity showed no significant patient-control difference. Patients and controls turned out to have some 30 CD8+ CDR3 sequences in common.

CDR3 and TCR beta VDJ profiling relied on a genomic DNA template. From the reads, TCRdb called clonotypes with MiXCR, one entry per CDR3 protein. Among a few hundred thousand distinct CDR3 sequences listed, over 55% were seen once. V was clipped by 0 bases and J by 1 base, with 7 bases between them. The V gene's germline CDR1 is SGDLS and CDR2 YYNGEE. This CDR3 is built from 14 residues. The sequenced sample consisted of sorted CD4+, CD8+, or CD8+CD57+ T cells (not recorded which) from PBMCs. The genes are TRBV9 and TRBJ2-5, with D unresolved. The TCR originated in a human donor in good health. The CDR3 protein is CASSVGQFQETQYF. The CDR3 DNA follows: TGTGCCAGCAGCGTAGGGCAGTTCCAAGAGACCCAGTACTTC.